Listed below are T cell receptor beta chains from one sample, sequenced in a study of T cell changes during pregnancy in multiple sclerosis. Libraries were prepared by immunoSEQ multiplex PCR; TCRdb keeps only in-frame clonotypes and omits some of them. The sample has about 66,000 clones; 90% are singletons. The sample here was peripheral blood, taken in the third trimester of pregnancy. These receptors were taken from a female donor with multiple sclerosis, enrolled in a pregnancy study. Both conserved end residues are part of each CDR3. D genes are given only for firm matches. Not every row has a clone size; where given, it reads once, few, many or a size class.

NA	TRBD1	TRBV27	TRBJ2-7	CASSTTGGLYEQYF	TGTGCCAGCAGTACGACAGGGGGCTTGTACGAGCAGTACTTC
NA	TRBD1	TRBV30	TRBJ2-7	CAWSGQGYEQYF	TGTGCCTGGAGTGGACAGGGCTACGAGCAGTACTTC
NA	NA	TRBV19	TRBJ2-2	CASRGKADTGELFF	TGTGCCAGTAGGGGAAAAGCGGACACCGGGGAGCTGTTTTTT
NA	TRBD1	TRBV5-1	TRBJ1-3	CASSLGQGAGNTIYF	TGCGCCAGCAGCTTGGGACAGGGGGCCGGAAACACCATATATTTT
NA	TRBD2	TRBV6-6	TRBJ2-7	CASSLGTSGTYEQYF	TGTGCCAGCAGCTTAGGGACTAGCGGGACGTACGAGCAGTACTTC
NA	NA	TRBV13	TRBJ2-5	CASSLWGGQGETQYF	TGTGCCAGCAGCTTATGGGGGGGCCAGGGGGAGACCCAGTACTTC
once	NA	TRBV5-1	TRBJ1-3	CASSPAPGSGNTIYF	TGCGCCAGCAGCCCGGCCCCGGGGTCCGGAAACACCATATATTTT
NA	NA	TRBV7-9	TRBJ2-5	CASSLEDIARETQYF	TGTGCCAGCAGCTTAGAAGATATAGCTCGAGAGACCCAGTACTTC
once	NA	TRBV6-5	TRBJ2-2	CASSLVAVPAGWLFF	TGTGCCAGCAGTTTGGTAGCGGTCCCCGCGGGGTGGCTGTTTTTT
NA	NA	TRBV4-2	TRBJ1-1	CASSLGGNTEAFF	TGTGCCAGCAGCCTAGGAGGGAACACTGAAGCTTTCTTT
NA	TRBD1	TRBV5-1	TRBJ1-2	CASSGGTGSDYGYTF	TGCGCCAGCAGCGGGGGGACAGGGTCCGACTATGGCTACACCTTC
once	TRBD2	TRBV19	TRBJ2-2	CASSSLGLADTTNTGELFF	TGTGCCAGTAGTTCGCTGGGACTAGCTGACACAACGAACACCGGGGAGCTGTTTTTT
NA	TRBD1	TRBV7-9	TRBJ1-1	CASSLPGQDLPFF	TGTGCCAGCAGCTTACCCGGACAGGATCTACCTTTCTTT
NA	TRBD1	TRBV6-5	TRBJ2-4	CASSSDSDRERNIQYF	TGTGCCAGCAGTTCGGACAGTGACAGGGAACGAAACATTCAGTACTTC
NA	NA	TRBV4-3	TRBJ2-6	CASSQEGSSGANVLTF	TGCGCCAGCAGCCAAGAGGGCAGCTCTGGGGCCAACGTCCTGACTTTC
few	NA	TRBV6-1	TRBJ1-5	CASSESDQPQHF	TGTGCCAGCAGTGAATCGGATCAGCCCCAGCATTTT
once	NA	TRBV7-2	TRBJ1-2	CASRGGWGKARYTF	TGTGCCAGCAGAGGGGGATGGGGGAAAGCGCGCTACACCTTC
NA	NA	TRBV30	TRBJ1-1	CAWSSSTSTEAFF	TGTGCCTGGAGTTCGTCCACCAGCACTGAAGCTTTCTTT
NA	TRBD1	TRBV7-2	TRBJ1-2	CASSSGQGASGYTF	TGTGCCAGCAGCTCGGGACAGGGGGCCTCTGGCTACACCTTC
NA	NA	TRBV2	TRBJ1-5	CASSGGRYNNQPQHF	TGTGCCAGCAGTGGGGGCAGATATAATAATCAGCCCCAGCATTTT
NA	NA	TRBV5-1	TRBJ2-3	CASSLVLGTDTQYF	TGCGCCAGCAGCTTGGTTCTAGGCACAGATACGCAGTATTTT
NA	NA	TRBV27	TRBJ2-7	CASSFTRGSYEQYF	TGTGCCAGCAGTTTTACCAGGGGCTCCTACGAGCAGTACTTC
NA	NA	TRBV5-1	TRBJ1-1	CASSWGQNTEAFF	TGCGCCAGCAGCTGGGGCCAGAACACTGAAGCTTTCTTT
NA	TRBD2	TRBV7-6	TRBJ2-1	CASSVRTSGGLNNEQFF	TGTGCCAGCAGCGTCCGGACTAGCGGGGGATTAAATAATGAGCAGTTCTTC
few	TRBD1	TRBV7-3	TRBJ1-3	CASSLSGGFGNTIYF	TGTGCCAGCAGCCTATCAGGGGGCTTCGGAAACACCATATATTTT
NA	TRBD1	TRBV5-6	TRBJ1-2	CASSLDRGRNGYTF	TGTGCCAGCAGCTTAGACAGGGGGAGGAATGGCTACACCTTC
once	NA	TRBV7-8	TRBJ1-5	CASSLLGATSNQPQHF	TGTGCCAGCAGCTTACTGGGGGCAACTAGCAATCAGCCCCAGCATTTT
once	NA	TRBV18	TRBJ1-1	CASSPGVNTEAFF	TGTGCCAGCTCACCAGGAGTCAACACTGAAGCTTTCTTT
NA	NA	TRBV19	TRBJ2-7	CAAKSPGESGEQYF	TGTGCCGCTAAGAGTCCAGGGGAAAGTGGGGAGCAGTACTTC
NA	TRBD2	TRBV18	TRBJ2-7	CASSRQESGLAGAYEQYF	TGTGCCAGCTCACGACAGGAATCCGGACTAGCGGGAGCCTACGAGCAGTACTTC
NA	NA	TRBV9	TRBJ1-3	CASSAQPRGTGNTIYF	TGTGCCAGCAGCGCCCAACCACGGGGAACTGGAAACACCATATATTTT
once	TRBD1	TRBV2	TRBJ1-2	CASSPTKKQGLGYGYTF	TGTGCCAGCAGTCCTACGAAGAAACAGGGGTTAGGCTATGGCTACACCTTC
NA	NA	TRBV7-9	TRBJ1-2	CASSLPGQLYYGYTF	TGTGCCAGCAGCTTACCCGGACAGCTCTACTATGGCTACACCTTC
NA	TRBD2	TRBV6-5	TRBJ2-3	CASSLLAGGPNTQYF	TGTGCCAGCAGTCTACTAGCGGGGGGGCCGAATACGCAGTATTTT
NA	NA	TRBV6-5	TRBJ1-1	CASTREGGRTEAFF	TGTGCCAGCACCCGGGAGGGAGGGCGGACTGAAGCTTTCTTT
NA	NA	TRBV7-9	TRBJ1-3	CASSLAWAQDHSGNTIYF	TGTGCCAGCAGCTTGGCTTGGGCACAGGATCACTCTGGAAACACCATATATTTT
NA	NA	TRBV7-2	TRBJ1-1	CASSQRTETEAFF	TGTGCCAGCAGCCAGAGAACAGAAACTGAAGCTTTCTTT
NA	NA	TRBV6-1	TRBJ2-7	CAHRRDFQTYEQYF	TGTGCCCACAGGAGGGACTTCCAAACCTACGAGCAGTACTTC
NA	NA	TRBV5-5	TRBJ1-1	CASSKEWGETEAFF	TGTGCCAGCAGCAAGGAGTGGGGCGAAACTGAAGCTTTCTTT
NA	TRBD2	TRBV4-2	TRBJ2-6	CASRGGSSGANVLTF	TGTGCCAGCCGGGGAGGGAGCTCTGGGGCCAACGTCCTGACTTTC
NA	NA	TRBV10-2	TRBJ1-5	CASSEGRDQPQHF	TGCGCCAGCAGTGAGGGGAGGGACCAGCCCCAGCATTTT
once	TRBD1	TRBV6-4	TRBJ2-3	CANFRDRFGNTQYF	TGTGCCAACTTCCGGGACAGGTTTGGGAATACGCAGTATTTT
NA	NA	TRBV6-1	TRBJ1-1	CASNLVSANTEAFF	TGTGCCAGCAATTTAGTGAGCGCTAACACTGAAGCTTTCTTT
NA	NA	TRBV5-1	TRBJ2-5	CASSTGYPEGAYF	TGCGCCAGCAGCACAGGTTACCCGGAGGGGGCGTACTTC
few	NA	TRBV2	TRBJ1-1	CASRNRERGEAFF	TGTGCCAGCAGAAACAGGGAACGCGGTGAAGCTTTCTTT
NA	NA	TRBV25-1	TRBJ2-2	CASRTDNTGELFF	TGTGCCAGCAGGACAGATAACACCGGGGAGCTGTTTTTT
NA	TRBD2	TRBV2	TRBJ2-1	CASKVLADNEQFF	TGTGCCAGCAAGGTTCTAGCGGACAATGAGCAGTTCTTC
NA	TRBD2	TRBV9	TRBJ2-7	CASSVGLAGAPVHEQYF	TGTGCCAGCAGCGTAGGCCTAGCGGGGGCCCCCGTTCACGAGCAGTACTTC
NA	NA	TRBV6-4	TRBJ2-5	CASSYGAARLGAQETQYF	TGTGCCAGCAGCTACGGGGCCGCCAGACTGGGGGCCCAAGAGACCCAGTACTTC
NA	NA	TRBV7-2	TRBJ1-5	CASSLGDKNQPQHF	TGTGCCAGCAGCTTAGGCGACAAAAATCAGCCCCAGCATTTT
NA	NA	TRBV29-1	TRBJ1-2	CSVEAGGYGYTF	TGCAGCGTTGAGGCCGGGGGGTATGGCTACACCTTC